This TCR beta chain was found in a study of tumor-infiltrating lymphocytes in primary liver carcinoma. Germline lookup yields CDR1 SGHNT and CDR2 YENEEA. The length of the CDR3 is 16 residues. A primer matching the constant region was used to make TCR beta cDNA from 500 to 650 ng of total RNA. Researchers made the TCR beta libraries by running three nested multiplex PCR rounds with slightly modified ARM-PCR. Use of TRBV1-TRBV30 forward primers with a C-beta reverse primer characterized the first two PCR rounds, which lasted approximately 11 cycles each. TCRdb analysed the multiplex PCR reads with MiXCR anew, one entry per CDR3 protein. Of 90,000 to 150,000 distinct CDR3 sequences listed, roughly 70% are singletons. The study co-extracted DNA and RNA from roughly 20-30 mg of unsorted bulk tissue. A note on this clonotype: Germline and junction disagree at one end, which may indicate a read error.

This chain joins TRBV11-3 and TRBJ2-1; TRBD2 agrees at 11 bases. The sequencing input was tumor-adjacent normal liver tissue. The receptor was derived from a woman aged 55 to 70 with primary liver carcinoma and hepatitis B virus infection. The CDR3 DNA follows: TGTGCCAGCAGTGTTGGTAGCGGGAGGGACTACGATGAGCAGTTCTTC. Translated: CASSVGSGRDYDEQFF.